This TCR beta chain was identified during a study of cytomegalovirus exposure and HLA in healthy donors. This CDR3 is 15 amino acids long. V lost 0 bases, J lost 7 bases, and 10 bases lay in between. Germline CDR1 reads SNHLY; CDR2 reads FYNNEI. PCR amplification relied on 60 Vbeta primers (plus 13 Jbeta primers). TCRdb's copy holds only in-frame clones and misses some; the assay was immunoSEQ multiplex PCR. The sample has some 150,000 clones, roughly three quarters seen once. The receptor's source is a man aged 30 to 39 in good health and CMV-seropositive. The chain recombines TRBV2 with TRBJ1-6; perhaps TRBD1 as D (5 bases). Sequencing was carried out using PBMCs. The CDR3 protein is CASSEAQGPNSPLHF. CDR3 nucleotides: TGTGCCAGCAGTGAAGCGCAGGGCCCGAATTCACCCCTCCACTTT.